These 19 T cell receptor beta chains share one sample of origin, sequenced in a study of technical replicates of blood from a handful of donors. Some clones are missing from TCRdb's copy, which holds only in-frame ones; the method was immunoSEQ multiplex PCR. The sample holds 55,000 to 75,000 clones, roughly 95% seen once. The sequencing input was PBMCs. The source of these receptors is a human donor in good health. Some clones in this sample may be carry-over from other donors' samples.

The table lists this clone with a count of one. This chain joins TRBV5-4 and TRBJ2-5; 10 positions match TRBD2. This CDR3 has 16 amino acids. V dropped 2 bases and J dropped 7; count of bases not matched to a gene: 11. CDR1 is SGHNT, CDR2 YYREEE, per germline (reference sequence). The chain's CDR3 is CASSFLAGVAHGTQYF. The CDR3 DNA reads TGTGCCAGCAGCTTTCTAGCGGGGGTTGCTCACGGGACCCAGTACTTC.

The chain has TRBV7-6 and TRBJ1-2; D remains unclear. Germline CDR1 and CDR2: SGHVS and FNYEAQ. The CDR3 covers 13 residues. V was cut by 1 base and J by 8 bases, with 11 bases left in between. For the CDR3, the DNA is TGTGCCAGCAGCTTAGGCGGAAGCGTGGGCTACACCTTC. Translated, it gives CASSLGGSVGYTF. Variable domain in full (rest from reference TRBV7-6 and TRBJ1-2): GAGVSQSPRYKVTKRGQDVALRCDPISGHVSLYWYRQALGQGPEFLTYFNYEAQQDKSGLPNDRFSAERPEGSISTLTIQRTEQRDSAMYRCASSLGGSVGYTFGSGTRLTVV.

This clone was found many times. CDR3 coding DNA: TGCAGCGGGGCGGGAGGCCCTTTTGACCAGTACTTC. Protein: CSGAGGPFDQYF. The genes are TRBV29-1 and TRBJ2-5; 8 bases line up with TRBD2. V lost 7 bases, J lost 10 bases, and 11 bases stayed unmatched. The CDR3 is made up of 12 amino acids. Per germline, CDR1 SQVTM and CDR2 ANQGSEA.

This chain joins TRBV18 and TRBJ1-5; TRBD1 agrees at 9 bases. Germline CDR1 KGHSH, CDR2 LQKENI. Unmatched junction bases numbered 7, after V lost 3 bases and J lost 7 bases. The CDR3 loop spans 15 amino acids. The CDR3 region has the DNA TGTGCCAGCTCACCTGGGACAGGGAAGTCCCAGCCCCAGCATTTT. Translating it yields CASSPGTGKSQPQHF. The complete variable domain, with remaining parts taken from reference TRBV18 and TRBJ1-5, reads NAGVMQNPRHLVRRRGQEARLRCSPMKGHSHVYWYRQLPEEGLKFMVYLQKENIIDESGMPKERFSAEFPKEGPSILRIQQVVRGDSAAYFCASSPGTGKSQPQHFGDGTRLSIL.

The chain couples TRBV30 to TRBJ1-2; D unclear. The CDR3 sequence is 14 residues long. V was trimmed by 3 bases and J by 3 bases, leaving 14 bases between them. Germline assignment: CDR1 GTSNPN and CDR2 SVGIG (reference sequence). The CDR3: CAWSRMGRDYGYTF. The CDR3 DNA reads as TGTGCCTGGAGCCGGATGGGCAGAGACTATGGCTACACCTTC.

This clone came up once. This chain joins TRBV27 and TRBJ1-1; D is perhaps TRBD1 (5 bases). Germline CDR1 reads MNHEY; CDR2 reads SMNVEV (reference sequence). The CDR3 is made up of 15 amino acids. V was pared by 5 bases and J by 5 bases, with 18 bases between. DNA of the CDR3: TGTGCCAGCAGTAGGACCCTAGGGGCGTGGACTGAAGCTTTCTTT. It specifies CASSRTLGAWTEAFF.

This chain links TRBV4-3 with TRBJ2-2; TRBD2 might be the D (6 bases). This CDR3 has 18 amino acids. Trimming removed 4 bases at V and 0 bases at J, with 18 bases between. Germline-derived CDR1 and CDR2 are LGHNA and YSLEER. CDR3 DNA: TGCGCCAGCAGCCCCGAACGGGGAGGCAACGCGAACACCGGGGAGCTGTTTTTT. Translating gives CASSPERGGNANTGELFF.

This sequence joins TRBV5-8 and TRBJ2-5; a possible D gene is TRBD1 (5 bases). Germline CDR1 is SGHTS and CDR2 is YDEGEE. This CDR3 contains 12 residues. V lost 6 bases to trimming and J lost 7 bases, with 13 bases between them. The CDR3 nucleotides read TGTGCCAGCATGGACGGTCAGGGGACCCAGTACTTC. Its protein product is CASMDGQGTQYF.

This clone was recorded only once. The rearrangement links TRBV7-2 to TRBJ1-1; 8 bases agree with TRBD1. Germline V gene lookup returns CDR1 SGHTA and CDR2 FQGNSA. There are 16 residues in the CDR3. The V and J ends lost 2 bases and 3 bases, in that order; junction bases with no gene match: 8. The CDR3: CASSLKGQGHDTEAFF. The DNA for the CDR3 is TGTGCCAGCAGCTTAAAAGGACAGGGTCATGACACTGAAGCTTTCTTT.

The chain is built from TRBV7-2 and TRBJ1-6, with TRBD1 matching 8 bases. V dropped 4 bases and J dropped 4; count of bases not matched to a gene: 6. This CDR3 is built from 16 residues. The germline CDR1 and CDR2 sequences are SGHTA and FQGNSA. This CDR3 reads CASSSQGGRYNSPLHF. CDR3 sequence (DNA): TGTGCCAGCAGCTCACAGGGGGGTCGGTATAATTCACCCCTCCACTTT.

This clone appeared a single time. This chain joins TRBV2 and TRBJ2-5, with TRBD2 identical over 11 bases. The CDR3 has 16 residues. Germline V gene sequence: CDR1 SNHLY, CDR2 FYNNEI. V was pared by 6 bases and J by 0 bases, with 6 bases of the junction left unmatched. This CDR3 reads CASRSRLAGNQETQYF. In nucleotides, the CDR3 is TGTGCCAGCAGGAGCCGACTAGCGGGGAACCAAGAGACCCAGTACTTC.

The CDR3 DNA is TGCGCCAGCAGCCAAGAAGCCTTAGTTTTTGGGGGCCTAGACAATGAGCAGTTCTTC. Translated, it gives CASSQEALVFGGLDNEQFF. The chain recombines TRBV4-3 with TRBJ2-1, with D tentatively TRBD1 (6 bases). CDR1 and CDR2 (germline): LGHNA, YSLEER. The CDR3 has 19 amino acids. Deletions cut 0 bases from V and 5 bases from J, with 23 bases between.

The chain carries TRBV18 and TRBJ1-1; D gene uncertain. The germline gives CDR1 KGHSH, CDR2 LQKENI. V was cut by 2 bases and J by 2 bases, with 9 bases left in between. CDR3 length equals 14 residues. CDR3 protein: CASSPATGNTEAFF. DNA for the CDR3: TGTGCCAGCTCACCAGCCACGGGTAACACTGAAGCTTTCTTT. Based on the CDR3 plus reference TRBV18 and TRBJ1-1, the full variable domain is NAGVMQNPRHLVRRRGQEARLRCSPMKGHSHVYWYRQLPEEGLKFMVYLQKENIIDESGMPKERFSAEFPKEGPSILRIQQVVRGDSAAYFCASSPATGNTEAFFGQGTRLTVV.

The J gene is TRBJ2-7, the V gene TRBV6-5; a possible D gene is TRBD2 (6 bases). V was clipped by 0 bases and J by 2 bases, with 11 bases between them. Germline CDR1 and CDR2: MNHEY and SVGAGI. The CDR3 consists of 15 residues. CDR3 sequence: CASSYSRDGAYEQYF. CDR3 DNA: TGTGCCAGCAGTTACTCGCGGGACGGTGCCTACGAGCAGTACTTC.

This CDR3 is CASSISGSFGEQFF. The CDR3 DNA sequence: TGTGCCAGCAGCATCAGCGGGAGTTTTGGTGAGCAGTTCTTC. The chain has TRBV9 and TRBJ2-1, with 8 bases aligning to TRBD2. The CDR3 consists of 14 residues. The J segment lost 9 bases and the V segment lost 4 bases, leaving 9 bases of the junction unmatched. The V gene's germline CDR1 is SGDLS and CDR2 YYNGEE.

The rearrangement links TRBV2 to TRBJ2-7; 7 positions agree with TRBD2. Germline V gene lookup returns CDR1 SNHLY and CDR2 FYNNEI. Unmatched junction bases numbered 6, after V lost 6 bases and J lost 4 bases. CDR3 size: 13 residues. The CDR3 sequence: CASRGGGVYEQYF. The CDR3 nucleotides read TGTGCCAGCAGAGGCGGGGGAGTTTACGAGCAGTACTTC.

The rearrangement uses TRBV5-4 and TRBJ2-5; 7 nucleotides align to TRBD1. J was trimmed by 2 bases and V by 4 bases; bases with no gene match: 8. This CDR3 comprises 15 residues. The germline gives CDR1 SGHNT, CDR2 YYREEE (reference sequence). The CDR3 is CASSLRTGPQETQYF. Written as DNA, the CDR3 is TGTGCCAGCAGCCTAAGGACAGGTCCTCAAGAGACCCAGTACTTC.

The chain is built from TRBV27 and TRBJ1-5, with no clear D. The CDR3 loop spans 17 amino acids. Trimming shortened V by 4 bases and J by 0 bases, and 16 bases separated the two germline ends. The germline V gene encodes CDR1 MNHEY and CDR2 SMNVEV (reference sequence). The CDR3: CASSSVRTLLSNQPQHF. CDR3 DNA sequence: TGTGCCAGCAGTTCCGTTCGTACACTACTTAGCAATCAGCCCCAGCATTTT.

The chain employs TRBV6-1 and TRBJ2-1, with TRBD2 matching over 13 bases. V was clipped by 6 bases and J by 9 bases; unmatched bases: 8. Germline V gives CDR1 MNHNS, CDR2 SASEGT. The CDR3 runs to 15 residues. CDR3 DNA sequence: TGTGCCAGCAGGGTCGGACTAGCGGGAGCAGGTGAGCAGTTCTTC. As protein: CASRVGLAGAGEQFF.